The T cell receptor beta chain described here comes from a study of blood T cells in healthy people across ages. Looking at the study overall: Per every two T cells, about one barcoded beta molecule was captured by template switching.

Every participating donor contributed approximately 9.5 milliliters of peripheral blood through a draw. Overall study results and limits: Across the age range, TCR beta diversity per million T cells fell in a roughly linear way. Naive and antigen-experienced cells could not be conclusively compared, given unsorted PBMCs.

Then a second PCR, running roughly 7 to 12 cycles, was carried out with a sample-barcoded 5' primer and a J-beta primer mix. TCRdb re-analysed the 5' RACE reads in MiXCR, keeping a single row per CDR3 protein. Among about 770,000 distinct CDR3 sequences listed, around 42% were seen once. With respect to this clonotype: Its specificity is unknown.

V lost 3 bases and J lost 0; bases outside the gene matches: 13. CDR1 and CDR2 from the germline V gene are LNHNV and YYDKDF (reference sequence). CDR3 length equals 18 residues. This sequence originates from a man aged 60 to 69 in good health. Sample: blood. The rearrangement joins TRBV15 to TRBJ2-7, with 8 nucleotides matching TRBD1. The CDR3 sequence is CATSRGQDYRRDSYEQYF. CDR3 bases: TGTGCCACCAGCAGGGGACAGGACTATAGGAGAGACTCCTACGAGCAGTACTTC. The variable domain in full, completed from reference TRBV15 and TRBJ2-7, reads DAMVIQNPRYQVTQFGKPVTLSCSQTLNHNVMYWYQQKSSQAPKLLFHYYDKDFNNEADTPDNFQSRRPNTSFCFLDIRSPGLGDTAMYLCATSRGQDYRRDSYEQYFGPGTRLTVT.